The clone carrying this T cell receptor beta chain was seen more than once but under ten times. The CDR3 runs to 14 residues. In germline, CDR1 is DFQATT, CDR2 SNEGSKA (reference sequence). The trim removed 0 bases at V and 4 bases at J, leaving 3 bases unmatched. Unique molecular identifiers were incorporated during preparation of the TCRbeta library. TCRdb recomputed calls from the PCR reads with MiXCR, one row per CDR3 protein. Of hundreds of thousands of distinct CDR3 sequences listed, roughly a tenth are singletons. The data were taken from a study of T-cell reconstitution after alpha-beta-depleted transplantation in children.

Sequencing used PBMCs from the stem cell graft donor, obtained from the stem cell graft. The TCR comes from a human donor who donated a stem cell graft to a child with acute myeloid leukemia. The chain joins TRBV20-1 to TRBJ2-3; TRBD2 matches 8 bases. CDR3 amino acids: CSAREAGVSDTQYF. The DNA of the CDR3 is TGCAGTGCTAGAGAAGCGGGAGTTTCAGATACGCAGTATTTT.